These 14 T cell receptor beta chains came from one sample sequenced in a study of beta chain features in type 1 diabetes. Expressed TCRB transcripts were sequenced because the isolated RNA had all been reverse transcribed beforehand. Some clones are missing from TCRdb's copy, which holds only in-frame ones; the method was immunoSEQ multiplex PCR. The sample shows about 350,000 clones, around a fifth of them seen only once. The specimen sequenced was naive CD4+ T cells from blood. All receptors derive from a young woman in good health.

This clone was found a few times. The rearrangement uses TRBV9 and TRBJ2-2; D is possibly TRBD1 (5 bases). The CDR3 is made up of 15 amino acids. Germline CDR1 reads SGDLS; CDR2 reads YYNGEE. Trimming removed 4 bases from V and 7 bases from J, with 17 bases in between. CDR3 DNA: TGTGCCAGCAGCCCCATATATGGGGCGATCGGGGAGCTGTTTTTT. It specifies CASSPIYGAIGELFF. Using reference TRBV9 and TRBJ2-2 for the parts outside the CDR3, the full variable domain is DSGVTQTPKHLITATGQRVTLRCSPRSGDLSVYWYQQSLDQGLQFLIQYYNGEERAKGNILERFSAQQFPDLHSELNLSSLELGDSALYFCASSPIYGAIGELFFGEGSRLTVL.

V gene TRBV9 combines with J gene TRBJ1-1; D gene uncertain. Trimming removed 4 bases from V and 3 bases from J, with 13 bases in between. CDR3 length: 14 residues. The germline V gene has CDR1 SGDLS and CDR2 YYNGEE. The CDR3 sequence is CASSYAGGDTEAFF. CDR3 coding DNA: TGTGCCAGCAGCTATGCCGGAGGAGACACTGAAGCTTTCTTT.

The genes are TRBV9 and TRBJ2-3, with 9 bases lining up with TRBD2. This CDR3 contains 16 residues. The germline gives CDR1 SGDLS, CDR2 YYNGEE. Trimming removed 5 bases from V and 4 bases from J; junction bases left unmatched: 11. DNA of the CDR3: TGTGCCAGCAGTCGCGGTGGTAGCGGGGGCGCAGATACGCAGTATTTT. It specifies CASSRGGSGGADTQYF.

V gene TRBV30 combines with J gene TRBJ1-2, with a weak D call TRBD1 (6 bases). The germline V gene encodes CDR1 GTSNPN and CDR2 SVGIG (reference sequence). The CDR3 covers 12 residues. V shed 1 base and J shed 8 bases, with 11 bases lying between them. The CDR3, as DNA: TGTGCCTGGAGTGCGGGAGGGGGAGGCTACACCTTC. Its protein is CAWSAGGGGYTF.

This clone has a handful of counts. The rearrangement links TRBV5-4 to TRBJ2-1; TRBD2 is a possible D gene (6 bases). Deletions cut 4 bases from V and 9 bases from J, with 14 bases between. The germline gives CDR1 SGHNT, CDR2 YYREEE (reference sequence). The CDR3 is 13 residues long. Written as DNA, the CDR3 is TGTGCCAGCAGCATAGGGACTCCCCGTGAGCAGTTCTTC. It translates to CASSIGTPREQFF. Variable domain in full (rest from reference TRBV5-4 and TRBJ2-1): ETGVTQSPTHLIKTRGQQVTLRCSSQSGHNTVSWYQQALGQGPQFIFQYYREEENGRGNFPPRFSGLQFPNYSSELNVNALELDDSALYLCASSIGTPREQFFGPGTRLTVL.

The chain joins TRBV30 to TRBJ2-5; D is possibly TRBD2 (6 bases). V dropped 3 bases and J dropped 5 bases, with 22 bases sitting between them. This CDR3 comprises 16 residues. The germline V gene has CDR1 GTSNPN and CDR2 SVGIG (reference sequence). For the CDR3, the DNA is TGTGCCTGGAGAGATGGGACTCCGAATTTACGTGAGACCCAGTACTTC. Its protein product is CAWRDGTPNLRETQYF.

The J gene is TRBJ2-1, the V gene TRBV15; 11 bases fit TRBD2. This CDR3 region has 18 residues. Germline CDR1 LNHNV, CDR2 YYDKDF (reference sequence). J was trimmed by 0 bases and V by 3 bases; bases with no gene match: 7. DNA for the CDR3: TGTGCCACCAGCAGGGCTTCGGGACTAGCGGCCTCCTACAATGAGCAGTTCTTC. Residues: CATSRASGLAASYNEQFF.

A few counts support this clone. The chain recombines TRBV4-1 with TRBJ2-7; no reliable D call. The CDR3 sequence is 15 residues long. Looked up from germline, CDR1 is MGHRA and CDR2 is YSYEKL. V dropped 1 base and J dropped 3 bases, with 13 bases sitting between them. This CDR3 reads CASSQGVARIYEQYF. CDR3 DNA: TGCGCCAGCAGCCAAGGGGTTGCGAGGATCTACGAGCAGTACTTC.

This clone was counted a few times. V is TRBV4-2 and J is TRBJ2-2; D not certain. The CDR3 length is 14 residues. The germline V gene encodes CDR1 LGHNA and CDR2 YNFKEQ. V was pared by 0 bases and J by 4 bases, with 6 bases between. CDR3 DNA sequence: TGTGCCAGCAGCCAAGACAGGATCACCGGGGAGCTGTTTTTT. Protein sequence: CASSQDRITGELFF.

This clone was seen a few times. The V gene is TRBV30, the J gene TRBJ2-2; 8 bases line up with TRBD2. Germline V gives CDR1 GTSNPN, CDR2 SVGIG (reference sequence). J lost 8 bases, V lost 1 base, and 6 bases had no gene match. CDR3 length: 14 amino acids. The CDR3 region is CAWSERGGLGELFF. CDR3 DNA sequence: TGTGCCTGGAGTGAACGGGGGGGATTGGGGGAGCTGTTTTTT. Using reference TRBV30 and TRBJ2-2 for the parts outside the CDR3, the full variable domain is SQTIHQWPATLVQPVGSPLSLECTVEGTSNPNLYWYRQAAGRGLQLLFYSVGIGQISSEVPQNLSASRPQDRQFILSSKKLLLSDSGFYLCAWSERGGLGELFFGEGSRLTVL.

This clone was observed a few times. The genes are TRBV18 and TRBJ1-2; tentative D call: TRBD1 (6 bases). V gave up 0 bases and J gave up 4 bases, with 12 bases separating them. This CDR3 comprises 15 residues. Germline V CDR1 and CDR2: KGHSH, LQKENI. CDR3 in amino acids: CASSPPTGSGYGYTF. The CDR3 region has the DNA TGTGCCAGCTCACCACCCACAGGGTCGGGCTATGGCTACACCTTC.

This clone was detected a few times. The rearrangement links TRBV5-1 to TRBJ1-1; 7 nucleotides align to TRBD1. This CDR3 has 15 residues. Trimming took 4 bases from V and 1 from J; bases not matched to a gene: 7. The germline CDR1 and CDR2 sequences are SGHRS and YFSETQ. Here the CDR3 DNA reads TGCGCCAGCAGCCTCCCGGACAGGCAGAACACTGAAGCTTTCTTT. It codes for CASSLPDRQNTEAFF.

This clone was counted between two and nine times. The CDR3 reads CASSLMTGGKANYGYTF. The CDR3 DNA sequence: TGTGCCAGCAGTTTAATGACAGGGGGGAAAGCGAACTATGGCTACACCTTC. The chain employs TRBV28 and TRBJ1-2; TRBD1 agrees at 9 bases. The CDR3 contains 17 residues. V shed 2 bases and J 2 bases; nucleotides not matched to a gene: 9. The germline CDR1 and CDR2 sequences are MDHEN and SYDVKM.

The chain joins TRBV28 to TRBJ2-5; 12 bases line up with TRBD2. V gave up 2 bases and J gave up 5 bases; unmatched junction bases: 9. The CDR3 totals 17 residues. Germline CDR1 MDHEN, CDR2 SYDVKM. The CDR3 loop is CASSLPRLAGALETQYF. As DNA, the CDR3 is TGTGCCAGCAGTTTACCCCGACTAGCGGGAGCTTTGGAGACCCAGTACTTC.